This TCR beta chain was sequenced during a study of monozygotic twins with inflammatory bowel disease. Per the germline V gene, CDR1 is ENHRY and CDR2 is SYGVKD. This CDR3 is built from 16 residues. The authors drew more than 2 ml of blood from each donor. It was from whole blood, with no T cell sorting, that total RNA was isolated. Overall study findings and caveats: No distinction between different T cell subtypes was possible.

The UMIs carried a 6-nucleotide sample barcode, and they were added by template switching. TCRdb reprocessed the 5' RACE reads, keeping one entry per CDR3 protein, no DNA. The ten top clones account for just under 7.5%, within a sample of about 160,000 distinct CDR3 sequences. In the case of this clonotype: No antigen is known for it.

The V and J genes are TRBV10-3 and TRBJ2-1; TCRdb reports TRBD2, a call that lacks DNA to check it against. The material sequenced was blood. The sequence came from a human donor with ulcerative colitis or Crohn's disease, or a healthy co-twin of an affected twin (not recorded which). CDR3 protein: CAISFTSVNSYNEQFF.